This TCR beta chain appears in the sequencing data of a study of CD8+ T cells in alopecia areata. Once RNA had been extracted, it was reverse transcribed into cDNA to act as the sequencing template. Assay used: immunoSEQ multiplex PCR; TCRdb lists only in-frame clones, some missing. The data hold about 110,000 clones, with 50% to 75% observed a single time. The CDR3 totals 15 residues. Trimming shortened V by 3 bases and J by 4 bases, and 17 bases separated the two germline ends. In germline, CDR1 is SGHNT, CDR2 YYREEE (reference sequence). On this clone: Its antigen is still unknown.

Described treatment: oral pan-JAK inhibitor, 5-10 mg twice daily. The investigators collected lesional scalp punch biopsies and peripheral blood from alopecia areata patients. PBMCs were stained for CD3, CD4 and CD8, and CD4+ and CD8+ T cells were sorted. The study's findings and limits: Higher clonality was seen in lesional scalp than in normal scalp, especially in alopecia totalis/universalis.

This specimen consisted of CD8+ T cells sorted from blood, obtained at week 24, from a patient treated with tofacitinib. This chain links TRBV5-4 with TRBJ2-7, with D tentatively TRBD1 (6 bases). The receptor was isolated from a human donor with alopecia areata. The CDR3 DNA is TGTGCCAGCAGCTCCCCCTCATCAGGGGAATACGAGCAGTACTTC. Translating it yields CASSSPSSGEYEQYF.